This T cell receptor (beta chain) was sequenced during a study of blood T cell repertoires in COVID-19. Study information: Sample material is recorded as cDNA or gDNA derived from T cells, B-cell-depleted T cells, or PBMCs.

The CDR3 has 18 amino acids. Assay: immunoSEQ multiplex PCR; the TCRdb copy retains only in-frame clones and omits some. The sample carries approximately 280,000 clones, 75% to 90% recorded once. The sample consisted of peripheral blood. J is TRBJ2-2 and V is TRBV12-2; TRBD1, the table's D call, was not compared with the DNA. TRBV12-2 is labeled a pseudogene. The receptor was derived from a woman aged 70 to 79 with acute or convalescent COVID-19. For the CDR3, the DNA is TGTGCAAGTCGCTTTGAACGACAGGCCCGACCTGCGGCCGGGGAGCTGTTTTTT. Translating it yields CASRFERQARPAAGELFF.